These 21 T cell receptor beta chains were sequenced from one sample in a study of T-cell reconstitution after alpha-beta-depleted transplantation in children. Library preparation (for TCRbeta) was performed with unique molecular identifiers. TCRdb ran MiXCR on the PCR reads and lists one entry per CDR3 protein. The sample yields some 120,000 distinct CDR3 sequences, approximately 10% seen once. The source material was PBMCs, sampled before TCRalphabeta/CD19-depleted stem cell transplant. These receptors were collected from a boy younger than 10 with acute lymphoblastic leukemia, due to receive a stem cell transplant.

A few counts support this clonotype. V gene TRBV9 combines with J gene TRBJ1-6; D not resolved. Germline V CDR1 and CDR2: SGDLS, YYNGEE. CDR3 size: 14 residues. V was pared by 0 bases and J by 9 bases, with 10 bases between. The CDR3 sequence: CASSVDGNASPLHF. Here the CDR3 DNA reads TGTGCCAGCAGCGTAGATGGCAACGCTTCACCCCTCCACTTT. The full variable domain, its missing parts supplied by reference TRBV9 and TRBJ1-6, is DSGVTQTPKHLITATGQRVTLRCSPRSGDLSVYWYQQSLDQGLQFLIQYYNGEERAKGNILERFSAQQFPDLHSELNLSSLELGDSALYFCASSVDGNASPLHFGNGTRLTVT.

This clonotype was seen only a few times. This rearrangement joins TRBV5-1 to TRBJ2-3; tentatively, D is TRBD2 (5 bases). V lost 2 bases and J 0 bases, leaving 10 bases between the germline ends. In germline, CDR1 is SGHRS, CDR2 YFSETQ. The CDR3 spans 15 residues. CDR3 in amino acids: CASSLRRPSTDTQYF. The CDR3 bases are TGCGCCAGCAGCTTACGGAGGCCTAGCACAGATACGCAGTATTTT.

This clonotype was seen a few times. V and J are TRBV7-6 and TRBJ2-3, with D hard to call. Germline V lookup: CDR1 SGHVS, CDR2 FNYEAQ. This CDR3 comprises 12 residues. V was trimmed by 2 bases and J by 5 bases, leaving 5 bases between them. The CDR3 protein is CASSLKGDTQYF. DNA of the CDR3: TGTGCCAGCAGCTTAAAAGGAGATACGCAGTATTTT.

A remark on this clonotype: This may arise from a read error, as a much more abundant clone is one base away. Given the absence of the conserved phenylalanine or tryptophan at the CDR3 end, a read error is likely. The chain recombines TRBV5-1 with TRBJ1-1, with a possible D match to TRBD1 (5 bases). Trimming pared 3 bases from V and 9 bases from J, leaving 12 bases between. The CDR3 is 12 amino acids. Germline loops: CDR1 SGHRS, CDR2 YFSETQ. The DNA for the CDR3 is TGCGCCAGCAGCTCCTCCCCGGGGCAAGCTTTCTCT. It encodes CASSSSPGQAFS.

This chain connects TRBV5-6 to TRBJ2-5, with D possibly TRBD2 on 6 matching bases. Trimming removed 3 bases from V and 1 base from J, with 13 bases in between. CDR3 length: 15 residues. Germline loops: CDR1 SGHDT, CDR2 YYEEEE. CDR3 sequence: CASSSYRDFQETQYF. In nucleotides, the CDR3 is TGTGCCAGCAGCTCGTACCGGGACTTCCAAGAGACCCAGTACTTC.

This chain joins TRBV5-1 and TRBJ2-3; 7 bases align to TRBD1. V shed 4 bases and J 2 bases; nucleotides not matched to a gene: 4. From germline, CDR1 is SGHRS and CDR2 YFSETQ. The CDR3 contains 14 residues. CDR3 DNA sequence: TGCGCCAGCAGCGGGGGACAGCACACAGATACGCAGTATTTT. Protein sequence: CASSGGQHTDTQYF.

This clonotype was observed a handful of times. The rearrangement uses TRBV30 and TRBJ1-4; D gene ambiguous. Germline V gene data show CDR1 as GTSNPN and CDR2 as SVGIG (reference sequence). CDR3 length: 13 amino acids. The ends were cut back, 2 bases at V and 1 base at J, with 5 bases in the middle. The CDR3 nucleotides are TGTGCCTGGAGTTACGGAACTAATGAAAAACTGTTTTTT. It specifies CAWSYGTNEKLFF.

In this sample, this clonotype turned up many times. CDR3: CASSYSRTGGFDEQFF. The CDR3 nucleotides are TGTGCCAGCAGTTACTCAAGGACAGGGGGATTCGATGAGCAGTTCTTC. The rearrangement links TRBV6-5 to TRBJ2-1; 10 nucleotides agree with TRBD1. Germline loops: CDR1 MNHEY, CDR2 SVGAGI. J gave up 8 bases and V 0 bases, and 7 bases lay outside the gene matches. This CDR3 comprises 16 residues.

This clonotype was counted ten times or more. The rearrangement joins TRBV12-3 or TRBV12-4 to TRBJ2-7, with unresolved D. The CDR3 is made up of 17 amino acids. Trimming cost V 3 bases and J 5 bases, with 23 bases left between them. CDR3 in amino acids: CASSLFTPAQGFHEQYF. CDR3 DNA: TGTGCCAGCAGTTTGTTCACCCCGGCCCAAGGGTTCCACGAGCAGTACTTC.

The table lists this clonotype with a few counts. CDR3 bases: TGTGCCAGCAGCCCCTCTAGCGGGAGCTACGAGCAGTACTTC. Its translation: CASSPSSGSYEQYF. The chain recombines TRBV3-1 with TRBJ2-7; the match to TRBD2 covers 10 bases. CDR3 size: 14 residues. Germline CDR1 reads LGHDT; CDR2 reads YNNKEL (reference sequence). The junction had 3 bases not matched to a gene; V was cut back by 4 bases and J by 3 bases.

The chain carries TRBV7-6 and TRBJ2-7; 7 positions match TRBD2. V shed 3 bases and J 5 bases; nucleotides not matched to a gene: 7. The CDR3 extends over 14 amino acids. Per germline, CDR1 SGHVS and CDR2 FNYEAQ. The CDR3 DNA follows: TGTGCCAGCAGCTTCCTTGCGGGAGCCCACGAGCAGTACTTC. Translated: CASSFLAGAHEQYF.

The chain couples TRBV5-1 to TRBJ1-1; D is unclear. The V and J ends lost 0 bases and 0 bases respectively, with 12 bases between them. Germline-derived CDR1 and CDR2 are SGHRS and YFSETQ. The CDR3 runs 16 residues. CDR3 residues: CASSLGSETMNTEAFF. The CDR3 DNA follows: TGCGCCAGCAGCTTGGGGAGTGAGACCATGAACACTGAAGCTTTCTTT.

The table lists this clonotype with a few counts. The chain employs TRBV13 and TRBJ2-7; D possibly matches TRBD1 or TRBD2 (5 bases each). V was pared by 3 bases and J by 0 bases, with 12 bases between. CDR1 is PRHDT and CDR2 is FYEKMQ in the germline V gene (reference sequence). The length of the CDR3 is 15 residues. The CDR3 sequence is CASSLGLAGSYEQYF. CDR3 in DNA: TGTGCCAGCAGCTTGGGGCTAGCTGGCTCCTACGAGCAGTACTTC.

This clonotype has only a few counts. The J gene is TRBJ1-1, the V gene TRBV5-4; D unresolved. The V gene lost 2 bases and the J gene lost 0 bases, with 8 bases spanning the gap. The CDR3 length is 14 residues. Germline V lookup: CDR1 SGHNT, CDR2 YYREEE (reference sequence). The CDR3 DNA sequence: TGTGCCAGCAGCTTCGGGGTGTTGAACACTGAAGCTTTCTTT. Its translation: CASSFGVLNTEAFF.

In its sample, this clonotype was seen a few times. The rearrangement uses TRBV5-1 and TRBJ1-1; 8 bases agree with TRBD1. Looked up from germline, CDR1 is SGHRS and CDR2 is YFSETQ. The CDR3 runs to 14 residues. V dropped 7 bases and J dropped 2; count of bases not matched to a gene: 7. The CDR3 is CASAPTGVNTEAFF. CDR3 bases: TGCGCCAGCGCACCGACAGGGGTAAACACTGAAGCTTTCTTT.

This clonotype was observed at least ten times. The chain recombines TRBV7-2 with TRBJ2-7; 8 bases are shared with TRBD2. This CDR3 region has 13 residues. The V gene end was trimmed by 4 bases and the J gene end by 3 bases; junction bases not matched to a gene: 2. Per the germline V gene, CDR1 is SGHTA and CDR2 is FQGNSA. The CDR3 spells CASSSSGYYEQYF. Here the CDR3 DNA reads TGTGCCAGCAGCTCTAGCGGGTACTACGAGCAGTACTTC.

This clonotype was seen more than once but under ten times. The chain employs TRBV3-1 and TRBJ2-2; D perhaps matches TRBD1 (6 bases). Germline V gene data show CDR1 as LGHDT and CDR2 as YNNKEL (reference sequence). The CDR3 covers 19 residues. V was shortened by 1 base and J by 7 bases, with 25 bases between the two germline ends. CDR3 region: CASSQGHVFGRGRGGELFF. The CDR3, as DNA: TGTGCCAGCAGCCAAGGGCATGTCTTCGGCAGGGGTCGAGGCGGGGAGCTGTTTTTT.

This clonotype was detected ten times or more. In DNA form, the CDR3 reads TGTGCCAGCAGCGAGGAAGCGGGAGTACCAGATACGCAGTATTTT. Amino acid sequence: CASSEEAGVPDTQYF. The J gene is TRBJ2-3, the V gene TRBV5-8; 8 nucleotides line up with TRBD2. The germline V gene has CDR1 SGHTS and CDR2 YDEGEE. V shed 4 bases and J 4 bases; nucleotides not matched to a gene: 8. The CDR3 has 15 amino acids.

This clonotype was seen many times. V usage is TRBV7-6 and J usage is TRBJ2-2, with 7 bases lining up with TRBD2. The CDR3 contains 16 residues. J gave up 7 bases and V 7 bases, and 15 bases lay outside the gene matches. Germline CDR1 is SGHVS and CDR2 is FNYEAQ. CDR3 sequence reads: CASTSSITSDIGELFF. In DNA, the CDR3 is TGTGCCAGCACCAGCTCCATAACTAGCGACATCGGGGAGCTGTTTTTT.

This clonotype was observed at least ten times. In DNA form, the CDR3 reads TGTGCCAGCAGGGACATTAGCGGGAGGGCCGACGAGCAGTACTTC. Translated: CASRDISGRADEQYF. This rearrangement joins TRBV2 to TRBJ2-7; the match to TRBD2 covers 11 bases. From germline, CDR1 is SNHLY and CDR2 FYNNEI. The CDR3 has 15 amino acids. V was clipped by 6 bases and J by 5 bases; unmatched bases: 9.

A few counts support this clonotype. The V and J genes are TRBV14 and TRBJ2-1; TRBD1 agrees at 7 bases. The CDR3 is 15 amino acids. Germline V gene lookup returns CDR1 SGHDN and CDR2 FVKESK. J lost 2 bases, V lost 5 bases, and 6 bases had no gene match. Here the CDR3 DNA reads TGTGCCAGCAGCTCTCGACAGGGCCCCTACAATGAGCAGTTCTTC. This gives the protein CASSSRQGPYNEQFF.